This TCR beta chain is drawn from a study of blood T cell repertoires in COVID-19. The overall study: PBMCs, B-cell-depleted T cells, or T cells provided the cDNA or gDNA that made up the material.

In the source study's methods: By means of reference gene primer amplification, nucleated cell counts were estimated. Measured with immunoSEQ multiplex PCR; TCRdb has only the in-frame clones, and not every one. The V and J calls and clone size are taken from that table; D and trimming were inferred from the DNA. The table lists about 310,000 clones, around 87% of them singletons, with roughly 7.1% in the top ten. CDR1 and CDR2 from the germline V gene are MDHEN and SYDVKM. Trimming took off 6 bases at V and 1 base at J, with 11 bases between the two ends. CDR3 length: 14 amino acids. The sample consisted of peripheral blood. This sequence joins TRBV28 and TRBJ2-3; D might be TRBD2 (5 bases). This receptor was taken from a woman aged 50 to 65 who had recovered from COVID-19. CDR3 region: CASSPALGTDTQYF. The CDR3 bases are TGTGCCAGCAGCCCCGCACTAGGCACAGATACGCAGTATTTT.